What follows are 18 T cell receptor beta chains derived from one specimen sequenced in a study of OX40 agonist ivuxolimab in advanced cancers. The protocol was immunoSEQ multiplex PCR, while the TCRdb copy is restricted to in-frame clones and leaves out a portion. The table includes 55,000 to 80,000 clones, 75% to 90% detected once. The source was CD4+ or CD8+ T cells sorted from blood, collected in a trial of the OX40 agonist ivuxolimab. The receptor source for this set is an adult with an advanced solid tumor such as melanoma, head and neck, liver or kidney cancer.

This clone is medium-sized (0.01 to 0.1%) in the sample. The chain links TRBV10-3 to TRBJ2-1; 8 bases fit TRBD2. With V trimmed by 6 bases and J by 4 bases, 8 bases remained unmatched. The CDR3 has 15 residues. Germline lookup yields CDR1 ENHRY and CDR2 SYGVKD. The CDR3, as DNA: TGTGCCATCAGAAACGTAGCGGGATATTACAATGAGCAGTTCTTC. Protein product: CAIRNVAGYYNEQFF.

The V gene is TRBV9, the J gene TRBJ2-7; 7 nucleotides align to TRBD1. Unmatched junction bases numbered 4, after V lost 3 bases and J lost 7 bases. Per germline, CDR1 SGDLS and CDR2 YYNGEE. The CDR3 is 12 amino acids. The CDR3: CASSGDRAEQYF. The CDR3 bases are TGTGCCAGCAGCGGAGACAGGGCTGAGCAGTACTTC.

The gene calls are TRBV5-4 and TRBJ1-4, with 8 positions matching TRBD1. This CDR3 contains 15 residues. Germline V gives CDR1 SGHNT, CDR2 YYREEE (reference sequence). Trimming took 4 bases from V and 6 from J; bases not matched to a gene: 8. The CDR3 DNA sequence: TGTGCCAGCAGCCGTACAGGGGGAGGGGATGAAAAACTGTTTTTT. Its protein product is CASSRTGGGDEKLFF.

As concerns this clone: One junction end disagrees with the germline gene, perhaps due to a read error. The chain joins TRBV28 to TRBJ2-7; perhaps TRBD1 as D (6 bases). The CDR3 covers 12 residues. Per the germline V gene, CDR1 is MDHEN and CDR2 is SYDVKM. The CDR3 loop reads CAGSSQGPEQYF. For the CDR3, the DNA is TGTGCCGGCAGTTCCCAGGGGCCCGAGCAGTACTTC. The full variable domain, with the rest looked up from reference TRBV28 and TRBJ2-7, is DVKVTQSSRYLVKRTGEKVFLECVQDMDHENMFWYRQDPGLGLRLIYFSYDVKMKEKGDIPEGYSVSREKKERFSLILESASTNQTSMYLCAGSSQGPEQYFGPGTRLTVT.

The CDR3 region has the DNA TGTGCCAGCAGCTCGGGACAGGGGGCCGGCTATGGCTACACCTTC. It specifies CASSSGQGAGYGYTF. J is TRBJ1-2 and V is TRBV7-9; TRBD1 agrees at 12 bases. CDR1 is SEHNR and CDR2 is FQNEAQ in the germline V gene (reference sequence). Germline trimming cut 4 bases from V and 4 bases from J; bases unmatched to any gene: 4. This CDR3 has 15 residues.

V is TRBV30 and J is TRBJ1-2; D unclear. The CDR3 loop spans 14 amino acids. V lost 5 bases and J 1 base, leaving 14 bases between the germline ends. CDR1 is GTSNPN and CDR2 is SVGIG in the germline V gene (reference sequence). The CDR3 protein is CAWSRSVRNYGYTF. The CDR3 bases are TGTGCCTGGTCCCGATCCGTCCGTAACTATGGCTACACCTTC.

CDR3 amino acids: CASSAGAGETQYF. The CDR3 nucleotides are TGTGCCAGCAGCGCCGGGGCGGGTGAGACCCAGTACTTC. This chain uses TRBV7-3 with TRBJ2-5; tentatively, D is TRBD1 or TRBD2 (5 bases each). Trimming cost V 5 bases and J 5 bases, with 12 bases left between them. The CDR3 runs to 13 residues. Germline V gives CDR1 SGHTA, CDR2 FQGTGA.

The DNA of the CDR3 is TGTGCCAGCATGAGGGCAGTCAATCAGCCCCAGCATTTT. Translated, it gives CASMRAVNQPQHF. The chain has TRBV2 and TRBJ1-5; D is unclear. Germline lookup yields CDR1 SNHLY and CDR2 FYNNEI. The CDR3 spans 13 residues. Trimming shortened V by 7 bases and J by 3 bases, and 10 bases separated the two germline ends.

This sequence joins TRBV6-5 and TRBJ2-7; no definite D call. The CDR3 is 12 residues long. Per the germline V gene, CDR1 is MNHEY and CDR2 is SVGAGI. V was trimmed by 6 bases and J by 1 base, leaving 7 bases between them. CDR3 DNA: TGTGCCAGCAGGACCGGTTCCTACGAGCAGTACTTC. It is translated as CASRTGSYEQYF.

This chain links TRBV6-6 with TRBJ2-3; TRBD2 aligns across 10 bases. The CDR3 extends over 16 amino acids. Per germline, CDR1 MNHNY and CDR2 SVGAGI (reference sequence). With V trimmed by 6 bases and J by 4 bases, 10 bases remained unmatched. The CDR3 region has the DNA TGTGCCAGCAGGAGCGAGCGGGGGGGCCCCCCAGATACGCAGTATTTT. Its protein product is CASRSERGGPPDTQYF.

This clone was observed a single time. The chain combines TRBV5-4 with TRBJ2-5; TRBD2 matches at 14 bases. CDR1 is SGHNT, CDR2 YYREEE, per germline (reference sequence). This CDR3 has 15 residues. Unmatched junction bases numbered 5, after V lost 4 bases and J lost 6 bases. The CDR3: CASSPGLAGVKTQYF. For the CDR3, the DNA is TGTGCCAGCAGCCCGGGACTAGCGGGGGTGAAGACCCAGTACTTC.

The rearrangement uses TRBV6-5 and TRBJ2-3, with 8 positions matching TRBD2. The CDR3 length is 15 residues. Per germline, CDR1 MNHEY and CDR2 SVGAGI. V lost 2 bases to trimming and J lost 6 bases; unmatched junction nucleotides: 7. As DNA, the CDR3 is TGTGCCAGCAGTTACACAAGCGGGAGATCTGATACGCAGTATTTT. Amino acid sequence: CASSYTSGRSDTQYF.

The chain has TRBV30 and TRBJ1-2, with a weak D call TRBD1 (5 bases). The CDR3 has 13 amino acids. Deletions cut 3 bases from V and 6 bases from J, with 14 bases between. CDR1 is GTSNPN, CDR2 SVGIG, per germline (reference sequence). DNA for the CDR3: TGTGCCTGGAGCTCGTCGGGGGGAGATGGCTACACCTTC. It is translated as CAWSSSGGDGYTF.

The chain recombines TRBV11-1 with TRBJ1-4; 9 nucleotides align to TRBD1. The CDR3 sequence is 17 residues long. The germline CDR1 and CDR2 sequences are SGHAT and FQDESV (reference sequence). V was clipped by 6 bases and J by 2 bases; unmatched bases: 10. CDR3 nucleotide sequence: TGTGCCAGCAGGTTACAGGGACAGGGTAAGACTAATGAAAAACTGTTTTTT. Amino acids: CASRLQGQGKTNEKLFF.

The V and J genes are TRBV6-1 and TRBJ2-3; D may be TRBD2 (6 bases). This CDR3 is built from 16 residues. V lost 4 bases and J lost 2, with 16 bases in between. The germline V gene has CDR1 MNHNS and CDR2 SASEGT. CDR3 nucleotides: TGTGCCAGCAGTGCACGGGCTTGGGGGGACACAGATACGCAGTATTTT. Its translation is CASSARAWGDTDTQYF.

The CDR3 here is CASSSHRGSSYEQYF. The CDR3 nucleotides are TGTGCCAGCAGCTCGCACAGGGGGAGCTCCTACGAGCAGTACTTC. The chain uses TRBV7-2 and TRBJ2-7, with 8 bases aligning to TRBD1. This CDR3 contains 15 residues. Germline V gene lookup returns CDR1 SGHTA and CDR2 FQGNSA. V lost 4 bases and J lost 0; bases outside the gene matches: 5.

The chain has TRBV9 and TRBJ2-7; the D gene is possibly TRBD2 (5 bases). V gave up 3 bases and J gave up 2 bases, with 9 bases separating them. This CDR3 is built from 13 residues. From germline, CDR1 is SGDLS and CDR2 YYNGEE. CDR3 sequence (DNA): TGTGCCAGCAGCGGGACCGGGGCCTACGAGCAGTACTTC. This encodes CASSGTGAYEQYF. The whole variable domain, filled in from reference TRBV9 and TRBJ2-7, reads DSGVTQTPKHLITATGQRVTLRCSPRSGDLSVYWYQQSLDQGLQFLIQYYNGEERAKGNILERFSAQQFPDLHSELNLSSLELGDSALYFCASSGTGAYEQYFGPGTRLTVT.

This clone appeared once. The V call is TRBV18, the J call TRBJ1-2; D is possibly TRBD1 (6 bases). There are 14 residues in the CDR3. CDR1 and CDR2 from the germline V gene are KGHSH and LQKENI. V lost 1 base to trimming and J lost 5 bases, with 11 bases between them. The CDR3 nucleotides are TGTGCCAGCTCACCACGGGATAGGGGGTATGGCTACACCTTC. This translates into CASSPRDRGYGYTF.